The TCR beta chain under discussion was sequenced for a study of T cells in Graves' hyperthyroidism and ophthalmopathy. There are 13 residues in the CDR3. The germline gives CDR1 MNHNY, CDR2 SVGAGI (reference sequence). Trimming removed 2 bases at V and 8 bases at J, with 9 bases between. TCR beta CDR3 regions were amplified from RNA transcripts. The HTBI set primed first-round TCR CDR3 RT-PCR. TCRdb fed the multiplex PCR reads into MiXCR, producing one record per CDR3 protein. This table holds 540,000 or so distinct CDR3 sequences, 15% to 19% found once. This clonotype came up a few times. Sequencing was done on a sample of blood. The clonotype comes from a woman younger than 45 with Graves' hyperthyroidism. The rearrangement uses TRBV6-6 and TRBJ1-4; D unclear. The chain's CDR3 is CASSYGEGEKLFF. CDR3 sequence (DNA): TGTGCCAGCAGTTACGGGGAGGGCGAAAAACTGTTTTTT.